The T cell receptor (beta chain) under discussion was sequenced for a study of blood T cell repertoires in COVID-19. Overall study: COVID-19 samples, acute and convalescent, were from the United States, Italy and Spain. Sample material is recorded as cDNA or gDNA derived from T cells, B-cell-depleted T cells, or PBMCs.

All enrollees were about 18 to 90 years old and from about 25 US areas. Per the germline V gene, CDR1 is MRHNA and CDR2 is SNTAGT. The CDR3 runs to 14 residues. Trimming pared 3 bases from V and 6 bases from J, leaving 13 bases between. This clone was observed a handful of times. TCRdb's copy holds only in-frame clones and misses some; the assay was immunoSEQ multiplex PCR. The profile shows 200,000 or so clones, 89% of them singletons. Sequencing input: PBMCs or T cells enriched from blood (not recorded which). The receptor's source is a woman in her forties with acute COVID-19. V gene TRBV6-4 combines with J gene TRBJ2-3, with D possibly being TRBD2 (6 bases). For the CDR3, the DNA is TGTGCCAGCAGTGAGGCGGCGGGATCGGATACGCAGTATTTT. It yields the protein CASSEAAGSDTQYF.